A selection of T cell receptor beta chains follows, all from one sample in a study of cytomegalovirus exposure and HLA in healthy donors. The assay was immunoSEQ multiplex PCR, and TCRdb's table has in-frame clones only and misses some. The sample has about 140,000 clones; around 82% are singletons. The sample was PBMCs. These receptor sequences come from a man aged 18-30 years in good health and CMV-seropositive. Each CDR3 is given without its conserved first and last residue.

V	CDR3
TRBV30	AWSRGLGTGELF
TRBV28	ASSQLRYGYT
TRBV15	ATSGDRGLETQY
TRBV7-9	ASTRDYSNEQY
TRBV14	ASSHRTGPLKTEAF
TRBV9	ASSWREAQETQY
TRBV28	AVGTPQETQY
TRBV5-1	ASSLVDKSEAF
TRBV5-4	ASSLLGVGGVTEAF
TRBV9	ASSQLADRYNEQF
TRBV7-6	ASSLGSGSYEQY
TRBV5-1	ASSSTSGEGETQY
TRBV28	ASSPGQGTFYGYT
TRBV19	ASSLILNTEAF
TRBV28	ASSPQDGRMPTEAF
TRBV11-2	ASSLDVGANYGYT
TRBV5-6	ASSSRTSGSAQY
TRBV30	AWSVGLASQETQY
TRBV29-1	SVGASFSYEQY
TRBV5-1	ASSPQLTGRGETQY
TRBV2	ASSVETPGAKNIQY
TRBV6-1	ASSNPMPTDTQY
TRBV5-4	ASSVGTSHSYEQY
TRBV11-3	ASSLGVGAQETQY
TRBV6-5	ASSYSWGEGTEAF
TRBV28	ASTPVGTGGGGPQH
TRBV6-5	ASSYRSTRGETQY
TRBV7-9	ASSLERSEAF
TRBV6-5	ASSYGPNTGELF